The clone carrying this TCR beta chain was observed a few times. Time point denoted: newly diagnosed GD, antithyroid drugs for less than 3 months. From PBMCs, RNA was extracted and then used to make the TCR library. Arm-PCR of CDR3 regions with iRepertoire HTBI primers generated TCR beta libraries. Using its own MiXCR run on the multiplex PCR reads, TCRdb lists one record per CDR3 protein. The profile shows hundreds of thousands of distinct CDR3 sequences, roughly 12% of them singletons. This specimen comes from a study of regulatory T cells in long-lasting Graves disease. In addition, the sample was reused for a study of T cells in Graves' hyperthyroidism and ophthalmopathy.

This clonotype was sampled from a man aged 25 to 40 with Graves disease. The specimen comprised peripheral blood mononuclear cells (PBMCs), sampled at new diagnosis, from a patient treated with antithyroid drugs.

This CDR3 is CAWSPLGGGRSEQFF. The CDR3 DNA follows: TGTGCCTGGAGTCCCTTAGGGGGCGGGAGAAGTGAGCAGTTCTTC. The rearrangement links TRBV30 to TRBJ2-1; D might be TRBD1 or TRBD2, each matching 7 bases. Germline V gene sequence: CDR1 GTSNPN, CDR2 SVGIG (reference sequence). CDR3 size: 15 residues. V dropped 2 bases and J dropped 9 bases, with 20 bases sitting between them.